This T cell receptor (beta chain) was retrieved from a study of identifying expanded T cells in peripheral blood. Libraries were prepared by immunoSEQ multiplex PCR; TCRdb keeps only in-frame clonotypes and omits some of them. The sample lists around 99,000 clones, around 90% occurring once. The CDR3 runs to 16 residues. Per germline, CDR1 GTSNPN and CDR2 SVGIG (reference sequence). V was clipped by 2 bases and J by 1 base, with 16 bases between them. The receptor comes from a person aged 18 to 70 in good health. The chain couples TRBV30 to TRBJ2-3; the D gene is possibly TRBD2 (5 bases). Sequencing was performed on blood. CDR3 sequence: CAWSLGSASGTDTQYF. DNA for the CDR3: TGTGCCTGGAGTCTCGGTAGCGCGTCGGGCACAGATACGCAGTATTTT.